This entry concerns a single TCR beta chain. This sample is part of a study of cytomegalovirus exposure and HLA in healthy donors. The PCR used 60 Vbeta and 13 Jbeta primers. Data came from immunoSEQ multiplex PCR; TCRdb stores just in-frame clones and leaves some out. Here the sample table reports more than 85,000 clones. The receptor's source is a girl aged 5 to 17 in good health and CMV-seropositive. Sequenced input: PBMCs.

CDR3 bases: TGTGCCAGCAAAGAAGGACAGCTGTCGTACGAGCAGTACTTC. Translated, it gives CASKEGQLSYEQYF. The chain is built from TRBV6-5 and TRBJ2-7, with D tentatively TRBD1 (6 bases). Trimming shortened V by 7 bases and J by 4 bases, and 17 bases separated the two germline ends. The CDR3 covers 14 residues. Germline CDR1 is MNHEY and CDR2 is SVGAGI.